This T cell receptor beta chain was documented in a study of blood T cell repertoires in COVID-19 (dated by TCRdb to the early 2020s). Broadly, across the study: The collaborator samples originated in the United States, Italy and Spain and spanned the acute and convalescent phases of COVID-19. The dataset comprised deeply sampled blood TCRbeta repertoires from subjects exposed to, actively infected with, or recovered from COVID-19. Samples came from the ongoing ImmuneRACE study (first 160 participants) plus 1,254 subjects from 6 global collaborators. The sample metadata nearly always contained a de-identified subject ID, COVID-19 status, age in years and sex. Where available, HLA class I and class II types were obtained from metadata supplied by the sample provider rather than from assay-based typing. The repertoires were made available in a free public database intended to serve as a resource for research on the immune response to SARS-CoV-2. The material from the prospective study consisted of cDNA or gDNA derived from T cells, B-cell-depleted T cells, or PBMCs.

This clone has a handful of counts. Its target antigen remains unknown. No much larger clone exists at a distance of one base, and base qualities are not known. The immunoSEQ Assay, a bias-controlled multiplex PCR, was used to amplify TCRbeta CDR3 regions from genomic DNA. The authors processed their data as follows. Nucleated cell counts per sample were estimated from amplification of reference gene primers within the assay. To quantify the absolute abundance of each unique TCRbeta CDR3 rearrangement, sequence reads were collapsed and filtered. For each sample, productive Simpson clonality was calculated as the square root of Simpson's diversity index over productive rearrangements. In TCRdb, the immuneACCESS table is reduced to in-frame sequences with V and J assigned. These tables do not hold every clone; where another copy was compared, an unresolved V gene accounts for under half, and the others remain unexplained. That table supplies the V and J calls and clone size; D and trimming were determined from the DNA. The table for this sample lists about 230,000 clones; 84% of them were counted only once. The biggest ten clones account for about 1.4% of the sample.

A second Seattle source provided samples from volunteer blood donors who had recovered from COVID-19. Collaborating institutions collected whole blood in K2EDTA tubes following their own protocols. For TCRbeta analysis, collaborator samples were shipped as frozen whole blood, as isolated PBMCs, or as DNA extracted from either sample type. The research as a whole found: Clinical and demographic metadata were provided uncurated, with the amount varying by source and participant.

This TCR was recovered from a woman in her thirties or forties who had recovered from COVID-19. The specimen was peripheral blood.

The CDR3 region has the sequence CASSPDTYGYTF. The DNA is TGTGCCAGCAGCCCCGACACCTATGGCTACACCTTC. The chain employs TRBV7-9 and TRBJ1-2; no D gene call is confident. Taken from cysteine to phenylalanine, the CDR3 has 12 residues. Only CDR3 DNA is held: 36 bases, read in frame from base 1. Sequences SEHNR (CDR1) and FQNEAQ (CDR2) are obtained from the germline V gene (reference sequence). The junction shows trimming of 5 bases on V and 4 bases on J, plus 8 bases between the germline ends.